The 5 T cell receptor beta chains below all came from one sample that was sequenced in a study of breast tumors, draining lymph nodes, adjacent tissues (dated by TCRdb to about 2016). The library was made by multiplex PCR. Sequencer: Illumina HiSeq 2000. The public reads were run again by TCRdb, first through fastp at Q25 and then through MiXCR, and only productive beta chains were kept. Every distinct CDR3 protein forms one entry, paired with its most common genes and DNA. This sample lists over 60,000 distinct CDR3 sequences; approximately 45% were detected once. The top ten clones comprise over 7.5% of the sample. Sequences were obtained from breast tumor tissue. The receptors here all came from a female donor with breast cancer. Some clones in this sample may be carry-over from other donors' samples.

The rearrangement links TRBV12-3 or TRBV12-4 to TRBJ1-3; D gene uncertain. The CDR3 sequence is 12 residues long. V lost 3 bases and J 6 bases, leaving 6 bases between the germline ends. The CDR3 loop reads CASSFSENTIYF. In nucleotides, the CDR3 is TGTGCCAGCAGTTTCTCGGAAAACACCATATATTTT.

This chain uses TRBV4-1 with TRBJ2-3; 9 bases line up with TRBD2. The CDR3 has 18 residues. Germline V gene lookup returns CDR1 MGHRA and CDR2 YSYEKL. The junction had 11 bases not matched to a gene; V was cut back by 4 bases and J by 0 bases. The CDR3 is CASSPQAGGLPSTDTQYF. The CDR3 nucleotides are TGCGCCAGCAGCCCTCAAGCGGGGGGCCTTCCTAGCACAGATACGCAGTATTTT.

Many counts were recorded for this clonotype. The genes are TRBV5-1 and TRBJ1-1; 11 bases map to TRBD1. Germline V gene lookup returns CDR1 SGHRS and CDR2 YFSETQ. With V trimmed by 3 bases and J by 3 bases, 10 bases remained unmatched. The CDR3 length is 17 residues. In DNA, the CDR3 is TGCGCCAGCAGCTCCCGCCCGGACAGGGGGCGAGACACTGAAGCTTTCTTT. Its translation is CASSSRPDRGRDTEAFF.

The chain recombines TRBV5-5 with TRBJ2-3; D possibly corresponds to TRBD2 (5 bases). The CDR3 loop spans 16 amino acids. The germline V gene encodes CDR1 SGHKS and CDR2 YYEKEE (reference sequence). V lost 3 bases to trimming and J lost 1 base, with 15 bases between them. The CDR3 protein is CASSSLDAGGTDTQYF. As DNA, the CDR3 is TGTGCCAGCAGCTCCCTGGACGCCGGGGGCACAGATACGCAGTATTTT.

This chain links TRBV5-6 with TRBJ1-2; D not certain. The ends were cut back, 4 bases at V and 2 bases at J, with 15 bases in the middle. CDR3 length: 15 amino acids. Germline lookup yields CDR1 SGHDT and CDR2 YYEEEE. The CDR3 DNA follows: TGTGCCAGCAGCCCCTATGGACCGGGGAACTATGGCTACACCTTC. Protein: CASSPYGPGNYGYTF. Based on the CDR3 plus reference TRBV5-6 and TRBJ1-2, the full variable domain is DAGVTQSPTHLIKTRGQQVTLRCSPKSGHDTVSWYQQALGQGPQFIFQYYEEEERQRGNFPDRFSGHQFPNYSSELNVNALLLGDSALYLCASSPYGPGNYGYTFGSGTRLTVV.